These T cell receptor beta chains were read from a single sample in a study of T cell responses to AZD1222 COVID-19 vaccine. Here immunoSEQ multiplex PCR was the method, and the copy in TCRdb shows in-frame clones only, minus some. The profile covers roughly 93,000 clones, with roughly nine tenths appearing a single time and 1.5% to 2% taken by the ten largest. Sequenced here: peripheral blood, sampled on day 0 of AZD1222 vaccination. These receptors came from an adult in good health. The CDR3 runs from the conserved cysteine through the conserved F or W. Fields, in order: J gene, clone size, V gene, D gene, CDR3 protein, CDR3 DNA. D genes are given only for firm matches. Only some rows state a clone size, as once, few, many or a class for expanded clones.

J: TRBJ1-2; size: -; V: TRBV28; D: -; CDR3: CASSFGQSHYGYTF; DNA: TGTGCCAGCAGTTTCGGCCAGAGCCACTATGGCTACACCTTC
J: TRBJ1-2; size: -; V: TRBV4-1; D: TRBD1; CDR3: CASSQAGTGDYGYTF; DNA: TGCGCCAGCAGCCAGGCCGGGACAGGGGACTATGGCTACACCTTC
J: TRBJ2-7; size: -; V: TRBV11-3; D: -; CDR3: CASSLYDGVEQYF; DNA: TGTGCCAGCAGCTTGTACGACGGAGTCGAGCAGTACTTC
J: TRBJ2-7; size: few; V: TRBV2; D: TRBD1; CDR3: CASSADRVGQYEQYF; DNA: TGTGCCAGCAGCGCCGACAGGGTCGGGCAATACGAGCAGTACTTC
J: TRBJ2-7; size: -; V: TRBV27; D: -; CDR3: CASSLDRTYEQYF; DNA: TGTGCCAGCAGTTTAGACAGGACCTACGAGCAGTACTTC
J: TRBJ1-4; size: -; V: TRBV19; D: TRBD1; CDR3: CASRGQASATNEKLFF; DNA: TGTGCCAGTAGGGGACAGGCATCTGCAACTAATGAAAAACTGTTTTTT
J: TRBJ1-4; size: -; V: TRBV6-5; D: -; CDR3: CASSQRGGEKLFF; DNA: TGTGCCAGCAGTCAAAGGGGAGGCGAAAAACTGTTTTTT
J: TRBJ2-3; size: few; V: TRBV10-3; D: -; CDR3: CAISGGGDTQYF; DNA: TGTGCCATCAGTGGGGGGGGCGATACGCAGTATTTT
J: TRBJ1-1; size: -; V: TRBV3-1/TRBV3-2; D: -; CDR3: CASSQGGFGTEAFF; DNA: TGTGCCAGCAGCCAAGGGGGGTTCGGAACTGAAGCTTTCTTT
J: TRBJ1-1; size: -; V: TRBV19; D: TRBD1; CDR3: CASSRQGRGTTEAFF; DNA: TGTGCCAGTAGCCGACAGGGGAGGGGGACCACTGAAGCTTTCTTT
J: TRBJ1-2; size: few; V: TRBV28; D: -; CDR3: CASTSTDNYGYTF; DNA: TGTGCCAGCACTTCTACGGATAACTATGGCTACACCTTC
J: TRBJ1-1; size: -; V: TRBV7-9; D: -; CDR3: CASTKEAENTEAFF; DNA: TGTGCCAGCACCAAAGAGGCGGAGAACACTGAAGCTTTCTTT
J: TRBJ2-3; size: -; V: TRBV6-4; D: -; CDR3: CASSVSSTDTQYF; DNA: TGTGCCAGCAGTGTCTCCTCCACAGATACGCAGTATTTT
J: TRBJ1-4; size: once; V: TRBV30; D: TRBD1; CDR3: CAQRTGENQKLFF; DNA: TGTGCCCAGCGGACAGGGGAGAATCAAAAACTGTTTTTT
J: TRBJ2-7; size: -; V: TRBV7-2; D: -; CDR3: CASSLDYYEQYF; DNA: TGTGCCAGCAGCCTCGACTATTACGAGCAGTACTTC
J: TRBJ2-3; size: -; V: TRBV7-3; D: TRBD2; CDR3: CASSPGLADTQYF; DNA: TGTGCCAGCAGCCCAGGACTAGCAGATACGCAGTATTTT
J: TRBJ2-5; size: -; V: TRBV3-1/TRBV3-2; D: -; CDR3: CASSQEWQDNQETQYF; DNA: TGTGCCAGCAGCCAAGAATGGCAGGATAACCAAGAGACCCAGTACTTC
J: TRBJ1-1; size: -; V: TRBV5-8; D: -; CDR3: CASSLVATEAFF; DNA: TGTGCCAGCAGCTTAGTGGCAACTGAAGCTTTCTTT
J: TRBJ1-2; size: -; V: TRBV7-8; D: TRBD1; CDR3: CASTGGTGNYGYTF; DNA: TGTGCCAGCACCGGTGGGACAGGGAACTATGGCTACACCTTC
J: TRBJ1-2; size: -; V: TRBV5-1; D: TRBD1; CDR3: CASSFAPTGETHGYTF; DNA: TGCGCCAGCAGCTTTGCCCCCACAGGGGAAACCCATGGCTACACCTTC
J: TRBJ1-6; size: -; V: TRBV5-1; D: TRBD1; CDR3: CASSWQGTDNSPLHF; DNA: TGCGCCAGCAGCTGGCAGGGGACAGATAATTCACCCCTCCACTTT
J: TRBJ1-5; size: once; V: TRBV19; D: -; CDR3: CASSKLVQPQHF; DNA: TGTGCCAGTAGTAAATTGGTACAGCCCCAGCATTTT
J: TRBJ1-5; size: -; V: TRBV19; D: -; CDR3: CASSVTGPSLPQHF; DNA: TGTGCCAGTAGTGTGACGGGACCCTCTTTGCCCCAGCATTTT
J: TRBJ2-7; size: -; V: TRBV10-3; D: -; CDR3: CAISEFSGGPYEQYF; DNA: TGTGCCATCAGTGAGTTCTCCGGGGGACCCTACGAGCAGTACTTC
J: TRBJ2-2; size: -; V: TRBV3-1/TRBV3-2; D: TRBD1; CDR3: CASSQDLGTGSIGELFF; DNA: TGTGCCAGCAGCCAAGACCTCGGGACAGGATCTATCGGGGAGCTGTTTTTT
J: TRBJ1-4; size: once; V: TRBV7-2; D: -; CDR3: CASSRDQGPGKLFF; DNA: TGTGCCAGCAGTCGCGATCAGGGGCCCGGGAAACTGTTTTTT
J: TRBJ2-7; size: once; V: TRBV28; D: -; CDR3: CASTLSIRVHEQYF; DNA: TGTGCCAGCACCCTGTCGATCAGGGTCCACGAGCAGTACTTC
J: TRBJ1-1; size: once; V: TRBV25-1; D: -; CDR3: CASSESDGLNTEAFF; DNA: TGTGCCAGCAGTGAATCAGACGGTTTGAACACTGAAGCTTTCTTT
J: TRBJ2-5; size: -; V: TRBV15; D: -; CDR3: CATSRDSLETQYF; DNA: TGTGCCACCAGCAGGGATTCATTAGAGACCCAGTACTTC
J: TRBJ1-5; size: -; V: TRBV6-4; D: -; CDR3: CAALGDEGNQPQHF; DNA: TGTGCCGCTCTCGGGGACGAGGGCAATCAGCCCCAGCATTTT
J: TRBJ2-7; size: -; V: TRBV12-3/TRBV12-4; D: -; CDR3: CASSLEQGLEQYF; DNA: TGTGCCAGCAGTTTAGAACAGGGCCTCGAGCAGTACTTC
J: TRBJ1-4; size: -; V: TRBV5-6; D: TRBD1; CDR3: CASSADRGTNEKLFF; DNA: TGTGCCAGCAGCGCCGACAGGGGGACTAATGAAAAACTGTTTTTT
J: TRBJ1-1; size: few; V: TRBV2; D: -; CDR3: CAMTRGTEAFF; DNA: TGTGCCATGACGAGGGGGACTGAAGCTTTCTTT
J: TRBJ2-1; size: -; V: TRBV15; D: -; CDR3: CATSRGGGAYNEQFF; DNA: TGTGCCACCAGCAGAGGAGGGGGGGCTTACAATGAGCAGTTCTTC